This TCR beta chain was identified in a study of spatial heterogeneity in lung cancer (dated by TCRdb to between 2018 and 2021). Background on the whole study: Donors were some 70 patients with early-stage, untreated non-small cell lung cancer from the lung TRACERx cohort. Follow-up PBMC samples were sequenced whenever available, and the median time to follow-up was approximately two years after resection. TCR alpha and beta repertoires were quantitatively compared across multiple tumor regions, matched nontumor lung and blood in non-small cell lung cancer. More beta-chain than alpha-chain transcripts were consistently detected, likely reflecting higher beta-chain transcript abundance. In the raw uncorrected reads, each unique combination of TCR and UMI appeared more than ten times on average. Both alpha and beta chains were TCR-sequenced in 200 or so tumor regions, under 85 matched nontumor lung samples and more than 50 PBMC samples obtained at surgery. TCR repertoire features were related to nonsynonymous mutation counts determined by whole-exome sequencing of tumor tissue. What the authors observed across the whole study: Ubiquitous expanded tumor TCRs were detected in blood more often at tumor resection than at routine follow-up. Confirming at a functional level the hypothesis that regional TCRs recognize regional mutations was considered to require additional single-cell paired TCR alpha and beta sequencing. Comparisons of baseline and follow-up blood repertoires included only 14 to 15 patients.

The method was 5' RACE. The data were produced on a NextSeq 500. The TCR library protocol attached a unique molecular identifier to each TCR cDNA molecule to allow correction of PCR and sequencing errors. For the original study's pipeline: TCR identification, UMI-based error correction and CDR3 extraction were all carried out with Decombinator tools. TCRs above a frequency of 2 per 1,000, corresponding to the top 1% of the tumor frequency distribution, were defined as expanded. Renyi diversity was computed with the R vegan package after each repertoire had been subsampled 100 times to 5,000 TCRs. CDR3 similarity networks were constructed using string-kernel similarity of amino acid triplets, with links drawn between CDR3s whose pairwise similarity was above 0.82. Starting from the raw public reads, TCRdb applied fastp trimming at Q25, assembled clones with MiXCR and retained in-frame beta chains. Entries are consolidated by CDR3 protein sequence, retaining the most common genes and DNA. TCRdb, rather than the study authors, made the V and J calls. This sample gives approximately 43,000 distinct CDR3 sequences in total; approximately 10% of them show up just once. About a sixth of the sample lies in the top ten.

CDR1 and CDR2 were assigned from the germline V gene as LGHNA and YSLEER. V and J lose 4 bases and 6 bases, and a span of 24 bases separates them. CDR3 length: 17 amino acids, cysteine to phenylalanine. Of the read, only the CDR3 DNA is kept; its 51 bases are in frame from base 1. This clonotype was seen once. The antigen this receptor binds is unknown. No much larger clone is present one base from it, and per-base qualities are unavailable. One read provides weak support. Interpreted using the paper, the time point label stands for: blood at routine non-recurrence follow-up after resection. Without any cell sorting, TCR sequencing was performed on whole RNA extracted either from tumor and nontumor lung tissue or from cryopreserved PBMC samples. Only patients for whom sufficient RNA was available from at least two tumor regions were selected for TCR sequencing.

Specimen: PBMCs, collected at follow-up. This TCR was recovered from a female donor with early-stage non-small cell lung cancer. The chain employs TRBV4-3 and TRBJ1-1; tentative D gene TRBD1, with 6 bases matching. CDR3 sequence: CASSLNRDLAAWPEAFF. The nucleotides read TGCGCCAGCAGCCTTAACAGGGATCTAGCCGCGTGGCCTGAAGCTTTCTTT.